This TCR beta chain was identified in a study of a mutant IDH1 vaccine in newly diagnosed glioma (dated by TCRdb to the early 2020s). As for the study more broadly: Eight vaccinations were administered to patients in weeks 1, 3, 5, 7, 11, 15, 19 and 23, corresponding to visits V03 through V10. Vaccination was initiated 4-6 weeks after radiotherapy alone, or concurrently with temozolomide cycles in the chemotherapy-containing groups. Of the approximately 34 patients who were treated, approximately 62% were male and roughly 38% were female, and the mean age was about 40 years. Before enrollment, patients had received standard therapy of radiotherapy alone, temozolomide alone, or radiochemotherapy with temozolomide; most received the combination. Peripheral blood was drawn at six visits: V03 (baseline), V05, V07, V10, V12 and V13. For exploratory analyses, fewer than 30 treated patients had longitudinal TCRB deep sequencing done wherever samples were available.

Receptor amplification or capture employed the immunoSEQ multiplex PCR assay. The hsTCRB Kit was used according to the manufacturer's protocol to amplify rearranged TCR beta chain sequences. TCRB libraries were sequenced on an Illumina MiSeq. On the study's bioinformatics: The kit vendor's proprietary platform handled demultiplexing, trimming and gene mapping. The table comes from immuneACCESS by way of TCRdb, which keeps in-frame sequences with V and J called. Part of the clones is missing from these tables; in studies checked, under half for an unresolved V gene and the rest for unknown reasons. V and J calls and clone size are given by that table; D and trimming were obtained from the DNA. The sample profile shows about 21,000 clones; around 92% of them were found once. Around 6% of the sample goes to the ten largest clones. The sample's time point label is to be understood as: week 11, during vaccination. Every vaccine dose consisted of 300 ug of a 20-mer mutant IDH1 peptide in Montanide, administered subcutaneously together with topical imiquimod. Newly diagnosed WHO grade 3 or 4 IDH1-mutant astrocytomas showing loss of nuclear ATRX were present in the donors. The samples were drawn from NOA16, a multicentre, single-arm, open-label phase I trial in Germany that tested a mutant IDH1 peptide vaccine in humans for the first time. Genomic DNA for TCRB sequencing was extracted from EDTA blood using the DNeasy Blood and Tissue Kit.

This clone is a singleton in its sample. Its antigen is not yet known. Per-base quality was not reported, and no clone a single base away is much larger than it. What the research found in general, with its limitations: The authors stated that sample limitations prevented analyses of patient blood samples from being reproduced. Immune responses induced by the vaccine were seen in 90% to 95% of patients across multiple MHC alleles. Pseudoprogression appeared unrelated to alterations in the top peripheral T cell clonotypes detected by TCRB sequencing. Selection of PBMC samples for TCRB deep sequencing was based on availability.

This receptor was taken from a woman aged 40 to 50 with glioma. This specimen consisted of PBMCs, obtained from a glioma patient whose treatment included an IDH1 peptide vaccine.

At the DNA level, the sequence is TGTGCCTGCCACCGGGACAGCCAAGAGACCCAGTACTTC. It encodes CACHRDSQETQYF. The sequence is built from TRBV30 and TRBJ2-5; 7 of the junction bases match TRBD1. CDR1 and CDR2 are read off the germline V gene (reference sequence) as GTSNPN and SVGIG. The CDR3 spans 13 residues, from the cysteine through the phenylalanine. Left in the record is the CDR3 DNA by itself, 39 bases read in frame from the first base. Germline trimming: 6 bases from V, 1 base from J; junction bases outside gene matches: 5.